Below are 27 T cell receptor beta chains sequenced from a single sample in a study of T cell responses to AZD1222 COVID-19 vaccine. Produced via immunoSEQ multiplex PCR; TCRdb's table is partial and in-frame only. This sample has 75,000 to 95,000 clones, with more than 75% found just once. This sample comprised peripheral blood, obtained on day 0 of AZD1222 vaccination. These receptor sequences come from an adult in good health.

CDR3 DNA sequence: TGTGCCAGCAGCTTCCGGACTAGCTACCAGGACGGGGAGCTGTTTTTT. Its translation: CASSFRTSYQDGELFF. The V call is TRBV7-6, the J call TRBJ2-2, with 8 bases identical to TRBD2. The V and J ends lost 3 bases and 7 bases, in that order; junction bases with no gene match: 10. Germline CDR1 and CDR2: SGHVS and FNYEAQ. The CDR3 runs 16 residues. The full variable domain, completed using reference TRBV7-6 and TRBJ2-2, is GAGVSQSPRYKVTKRGQDVALRCDPISGHVSLYWYRQALGQGPEFLTYFNYEAQQDKSGLPNDRFSAERPEGSISTLTIQRTEQRDSAMYRCASSFRTSYQDGELFFGEGSRLTVL.

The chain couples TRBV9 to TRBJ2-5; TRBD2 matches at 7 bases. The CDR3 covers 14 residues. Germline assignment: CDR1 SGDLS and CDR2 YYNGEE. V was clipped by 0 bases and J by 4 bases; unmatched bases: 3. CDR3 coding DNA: TGTGCCAGCAGCGTAGAGGGCGGGAGAGAGACCCAGTACTTC. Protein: CASSVEGGRETQYF.

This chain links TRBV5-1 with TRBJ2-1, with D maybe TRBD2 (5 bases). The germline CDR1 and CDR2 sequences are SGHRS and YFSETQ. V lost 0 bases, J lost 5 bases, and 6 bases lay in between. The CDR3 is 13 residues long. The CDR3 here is CASSLALDNEQFF. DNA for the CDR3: TGCGCCAGCAGCTTGGCACTAGACAATGAGCAGTTCTTC.

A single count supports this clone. CDR3 nucleotide sequence: TGCGCCAGCAGCCAGCAAGGAGGACAGCCCTACGAGCAGTACTTC. Translating gives CASSQQGGQPYEQYF. The V gene is TRBV4-3, the J gene TRBJ2-7; maybe TRBD1 (6 bases). The CDR3 length is 15 residues. Germline assignment: CDR1 LGHNA and CDR2 YSLEER. The germline V and J ends were trimmed by 3 bases and 2 bases, with 14 bases remaining between them.

CDR3 sequence (DNA): TGCGCCAGCAGCTTATTGGGGGGGAACACTGAAGCTTTCTTT. Residues: CASSLLGGNTEAFF. V and J are TRBV5-1 and TRBJ1-1; maybe TRBD1 (5 bases). The CDR3 loop spans 14 amino acids. CDR1 and CDR2 (germline): SGHRS, YFSETQ. V lost 2 bases and J 1 base, leaving 9 bases between the germline ends. Full variable domain (remainder filled in from reference TRBV5-1 and TRBJ1-1): KAGVTQTPRYLIKTRGQQVTLSCSPISGHRSVSWYQQTPGQGLQFLFEYFSETQRNKGNFPGRFSGRQFSNSRSEMNVSTLELGDSALYLCASSLLGGNTEAFFGQGTRLTVV.

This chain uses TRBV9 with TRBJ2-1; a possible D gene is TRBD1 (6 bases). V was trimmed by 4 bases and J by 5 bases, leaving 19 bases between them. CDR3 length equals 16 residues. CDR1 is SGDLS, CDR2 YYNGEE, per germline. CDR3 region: CASSPPGTWANNEQFF. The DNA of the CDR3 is TGTGCCAGCAGCCCCCCCGGGACATGGGCTAACAATGAGCAGTTCTTC.

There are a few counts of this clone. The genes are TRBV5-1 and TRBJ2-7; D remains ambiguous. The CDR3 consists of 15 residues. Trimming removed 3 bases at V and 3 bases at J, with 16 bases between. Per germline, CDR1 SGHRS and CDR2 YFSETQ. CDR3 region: CASSSPTGGDYEQYF. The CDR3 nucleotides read TGCGCCAGCAGCTCCCCAACCGGCGGAGACTACGAGCAGTACTTC. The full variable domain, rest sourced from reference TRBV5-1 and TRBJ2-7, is KAGVTQTPRYLIKTRGQQVTLSCSPISGHRSVSWYQQTPGQGLQFLFEYFSETQRNKGNFPGRFSGRQFSNSRSEMNVSTLELGDSALYLCASSSPTGGDYEQYFGPGTRLTVT.

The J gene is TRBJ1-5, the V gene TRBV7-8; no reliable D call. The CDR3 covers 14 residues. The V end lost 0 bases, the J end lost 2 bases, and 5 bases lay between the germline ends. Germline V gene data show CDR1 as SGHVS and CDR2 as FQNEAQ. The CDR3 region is CASSLAGRNQPQHF. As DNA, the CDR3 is TGTGCCAGCAGCTTAGCGGGTCGCAATCAGCCCCAGCATTTT.

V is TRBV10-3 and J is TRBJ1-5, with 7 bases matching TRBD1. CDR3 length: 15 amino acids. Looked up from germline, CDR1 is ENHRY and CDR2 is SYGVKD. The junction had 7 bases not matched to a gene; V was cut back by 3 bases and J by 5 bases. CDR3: CAISDSDRTYQPQHF. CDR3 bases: TGTGCCATCAGTGACTCGGACAGGACCTATCAGCCCCAGCATTTT.

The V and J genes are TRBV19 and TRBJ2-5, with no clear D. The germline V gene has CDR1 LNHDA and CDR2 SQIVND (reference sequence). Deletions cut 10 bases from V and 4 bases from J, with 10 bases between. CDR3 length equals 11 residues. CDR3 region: CATSVGETQYF. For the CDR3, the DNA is TGTGCCACGTCAGTGGGAGAGACCCAGTACTTC.

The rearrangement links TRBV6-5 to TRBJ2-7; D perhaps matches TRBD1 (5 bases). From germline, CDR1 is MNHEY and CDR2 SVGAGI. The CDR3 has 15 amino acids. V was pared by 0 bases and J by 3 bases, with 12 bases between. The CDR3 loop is CASSYSMQGFYEQYF. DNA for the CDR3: TGTGCCAGCAGTTACTCGATGCAGGGTTTCTACGAGCAGTACTTC.

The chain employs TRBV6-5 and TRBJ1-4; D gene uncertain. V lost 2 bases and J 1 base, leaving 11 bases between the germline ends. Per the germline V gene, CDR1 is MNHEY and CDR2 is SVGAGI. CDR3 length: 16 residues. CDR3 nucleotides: TGTGCCAGCAGTTACAACATCCCGATAACTAATGAAAAACTGTTTTTT. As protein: CASSYNIPITNEKLFF.

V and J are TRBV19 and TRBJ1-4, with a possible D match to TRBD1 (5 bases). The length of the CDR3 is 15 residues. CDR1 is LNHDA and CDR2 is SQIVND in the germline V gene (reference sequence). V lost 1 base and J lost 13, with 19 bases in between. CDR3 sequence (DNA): TGTGCCAGTAGTATAGTCGGGGCGGGATTGGAACGACTGTTTTTT. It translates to CASSIVGAGLERLFF. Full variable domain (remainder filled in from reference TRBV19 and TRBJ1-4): DGGITQSPKYLFRKEGQNVTLSCEQNLNHDAMYWYRQDPGQGLRLIYYSQIVNDFQKGDIAEGYSVSREKKESFPLTVTSAQKNPTAFYLCASSIVGAGLERLFFGSGTQLSVL.

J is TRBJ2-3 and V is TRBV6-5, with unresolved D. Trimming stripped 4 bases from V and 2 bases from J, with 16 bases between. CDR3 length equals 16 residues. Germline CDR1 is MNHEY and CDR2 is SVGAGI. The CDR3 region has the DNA TGTGCCAGCAGTTCCCCCCCTAGTTGGCTCACAGATACGCAGTATTTT. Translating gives CASSSPPSWLTDTQYF.

The CDR3, as DNA: TGCAGCGTTCGCCGGGAGGGGATGACAGATACGCAGTATTTT. It translates to CSVRREGMTDTQYF. This chain connects TRBV29-1 to TRBJ2-3, with 8 bases identical to TRBD2. J gave up 3 bases and V 5 bases, and 7 bases lay outside the gene matches. The CDR3 totals 14 residues. CDR1 and CDR2 (germline): SQVTM, ANQGSEA.

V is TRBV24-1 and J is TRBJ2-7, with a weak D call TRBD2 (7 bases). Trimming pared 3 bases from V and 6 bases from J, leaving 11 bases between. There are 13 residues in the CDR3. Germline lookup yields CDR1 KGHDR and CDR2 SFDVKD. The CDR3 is CATSDDGGLEQYF. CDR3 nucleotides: TGTGCCACCAGTGATGACGGGGGGCTCGAGCAGTACTTC.

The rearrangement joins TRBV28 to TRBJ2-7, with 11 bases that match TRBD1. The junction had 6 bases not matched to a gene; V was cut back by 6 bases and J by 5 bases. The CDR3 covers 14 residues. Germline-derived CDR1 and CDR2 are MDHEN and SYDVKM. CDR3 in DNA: TGTGCCAGCAGCCCGGGACAGGGGGACGACGAGCAGTACTTC. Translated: CASSPGQGDDEQYF.

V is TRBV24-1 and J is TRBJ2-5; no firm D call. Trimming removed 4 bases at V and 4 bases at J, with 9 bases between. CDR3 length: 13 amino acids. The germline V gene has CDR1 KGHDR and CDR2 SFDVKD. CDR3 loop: CATSESVSETQYF. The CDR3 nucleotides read TGTGCCACCAGTGAATCCGTTTCAGAGACCCAGTACTTC.

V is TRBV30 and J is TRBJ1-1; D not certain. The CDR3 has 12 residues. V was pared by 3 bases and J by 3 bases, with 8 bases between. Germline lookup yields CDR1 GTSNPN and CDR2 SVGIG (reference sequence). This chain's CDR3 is CAWRMADTEAFF. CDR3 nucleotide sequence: TGTGCCTGGAGAATGGCCGACACTGAAGCTTTCTTT.

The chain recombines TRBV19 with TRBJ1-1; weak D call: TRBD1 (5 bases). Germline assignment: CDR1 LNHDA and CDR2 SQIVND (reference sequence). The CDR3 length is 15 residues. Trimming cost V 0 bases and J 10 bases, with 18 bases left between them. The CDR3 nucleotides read TGTGCCAGTAGTATAGATCCCTCCACGGGGGTAGGAGCTTTCTTT. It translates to CASSIDPSTGVGAFF.

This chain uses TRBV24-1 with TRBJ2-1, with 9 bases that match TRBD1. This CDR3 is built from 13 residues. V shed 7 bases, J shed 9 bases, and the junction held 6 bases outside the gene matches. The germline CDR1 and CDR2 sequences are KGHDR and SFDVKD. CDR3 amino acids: CATRGQGLGEQFF. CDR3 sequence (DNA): TGTGCCACCAGGGGACAGGGTCTCGGTGAGCAGTTCTTC.

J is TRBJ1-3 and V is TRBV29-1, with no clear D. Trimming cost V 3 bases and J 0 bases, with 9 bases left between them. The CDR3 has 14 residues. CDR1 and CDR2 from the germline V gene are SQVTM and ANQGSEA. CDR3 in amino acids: CSVEDQFSGNTIYF. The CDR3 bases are TGCAGCGTTGAGGATCAATTCTCTGGAAACACCATATATTTT.

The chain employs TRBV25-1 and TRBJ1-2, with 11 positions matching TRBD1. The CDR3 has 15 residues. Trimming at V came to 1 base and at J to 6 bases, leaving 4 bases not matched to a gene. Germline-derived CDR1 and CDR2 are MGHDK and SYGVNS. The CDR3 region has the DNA TGTGCCAGCAGTGAATTCGGGACAGGGGGTAATGGCTACACCTTC. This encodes CASSEFGTGGNGYTF.

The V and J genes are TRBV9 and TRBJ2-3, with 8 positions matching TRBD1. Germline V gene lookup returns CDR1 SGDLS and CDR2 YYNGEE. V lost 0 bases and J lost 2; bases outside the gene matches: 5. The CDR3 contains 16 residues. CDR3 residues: CASSVEAGGHTDTQYF. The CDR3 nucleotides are TGTGCCAGCAGCGTAGAGGCAGGGGGCCACACAGATACGCAGTATTTT. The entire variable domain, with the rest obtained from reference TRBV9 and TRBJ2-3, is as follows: DSGVTQTPKHLITATGQRVTLRCSPRSGDLSVYWYQQSLDQGLQFLIQYYNGEERAKGNILERFSAQQFPDLHSELNLSSLELGDSALYFCASSVEAGGHTDTQYFGPGTRLTVL.

This chain's CDR3 is CASSIGQGAGGYTF. The CDR3 DNA is TGTGCCAGTAGCATCGGACAGGGGGCTGGAGGCTACACCTTC. The chain employs TRBV19 and TRBJ1-2; 11 bases agree with TRBD1. This CDR3 comprises 14 residues. Germline CDR1 and CDR2: LNHDA and SQIVND (reference sequence). V lost 6 bases and J lost 8; bases outside the gene matches: 8.

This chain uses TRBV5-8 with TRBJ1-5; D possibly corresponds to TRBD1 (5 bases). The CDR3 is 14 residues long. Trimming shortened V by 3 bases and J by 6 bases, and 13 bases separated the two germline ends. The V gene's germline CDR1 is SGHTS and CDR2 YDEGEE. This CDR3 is CASSSEGFRQPQHF. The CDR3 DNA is TGTGCCAGCAGCTCAGAGGGGTTCCGTCAGCCCCAGCATTTT.

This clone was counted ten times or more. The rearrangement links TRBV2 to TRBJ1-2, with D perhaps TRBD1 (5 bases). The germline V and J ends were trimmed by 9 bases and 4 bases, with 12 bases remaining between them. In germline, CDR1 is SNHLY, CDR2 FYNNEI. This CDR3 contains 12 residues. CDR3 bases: TGTGCCAGTAACAACGGGGGCTATGGCTACACCTTC. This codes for CASNNGGYGYTF.